The clone carrying this T cell receptor beta chain appeared a single time. Profiling relied on immunoSEQ multiplex PCR, and the TCRdb table lists in-frame clones only, not all of them. Found here are over 100,000 clones, about 87% of them singletons; the top ten hold 3.4%. The sample belongs to a study of control samples from healthy donors and cancer patients. V gave up 3 bases and J gave up 6 bases; unmatched junction bases: 3. Germline V gene sequence: CDR1 LGHDT, CDR2 YNNKEL (reference sequence). The CDR3 is made up of 15 amino acids. The receptor comes from a man between 35 and 55 years old in good health. The V and J genes are TRBV3-1 (or the pseudogene TRBV3-2) and TRBJ2-3, with TRBD2 matching 13 bases. Sequences were obtained from blood. As DNA, the CDR3 is TGTGCCAGCAGCCATCGGACTAGCGGGGGTGATACGCAGTATTTT. Translation: CASSHRTSGGDTQYF.